The 27 T cell receptor beta chains reported below all come from one sample, sequenced in a study of blood T cell repertoires in COVID-19. Assay used: immunoSEQ multiplex PCR; TCRdb lists only in-frame clones, some missing. Of about 76,000 clones in the sample, roughly 91% were seen once. Sample: peripheral blood. Receptors were obtained from a woman older than 75 with active or convalescent COVID-19.

The CDR3 here is CASSTHEAHPTDTQYF. The CDR3 nucleotides read TGTGCCAGTAGTACCCACGAAGCTCACCCCACAGATACGCAGTATTTT. The chain is built from TRBV19 and TRBJ2-3; D gene unclear. The CDR3 has 16 amino acids. Deletions cut 4 bases from V and 2 bases from J, with 16 bases between. CDR1 and CDR2 (germline): LNHDA, SQIVND (reference sequence).

The chain is built from TRBV4-3 and TRBJ1-2; D is perhaps TRBD1 (5 bases). The V gene lost 4 bases and the J gene lost 7 bases, with 13 bases spanning the gap. The CDR3 contains 13 residues. CDR1 and CDR2 from the germline V gene are LGHNA and YSLEER. The CDR3 sequence is CASSLIRGGGYTF. In DNA, the CDR3 is TGCGCCAGCAGCCTTATTAGGGGCGGTGGCTACACCTTC.

The chain has TRBV7-9 and TRBJ2-3; 7 bases match TRBD1. CDR1 is SEHNR, CDR2 FQNEAQ, per germline (reference sequence). V dropped 1 base and J dropped 4; count of bases not matched to a gene: 2. CDR3 size: 14 residues. CDR3 nucleotide sequence: TGTGCCAGCAGCTTAGGGCAGGGGGCAGATACGCAGTATTTT. This encodes CASSLGQGADTQYF.

This chain links TRBV2 with TRBJ2-1; possibly TRBD2 for D (6 bases). This CDR3 contains 12 residues. Germline lookup yields CDR1 SNHLY and CDR2 FYNNEI. Between the trimmed V and J ends, which lost 7 bases and 8 bases, there was a span of 12 bases. The CDR3 region has the DNA TGTGCCAGCATAATCGGGACTGATGAGCAGTTCTTC. Translation: CASIIGTDEQFF.

This clone was detected once. The CDR3 coding sequence is TGTGCCAGCAGAGGACCCCCGGGGGGGCCGTACCAAGAGACCCAGTACTTC. Its protein product is CASRGPPGGPYQETQYF. The rearrangement links TRBV3-1 (or the pseudogene TRBV3-2) to TRBJ2-5, with 8 bases matching TRBD2. Germline loops: CDR1 LGHDT, CDR2 YNNKEL (reference sequence). CDR3 length equals 17 residues. Trimming at V came to 6 bases and at J to 0 bases, leaving 12 bases not matched to a gene.

This chain uses TRBV7-2 with TRBJ1-6, with TRBD1 matching 9 bases. V lost 2 bases and J lost 6; bases outside the gene matches: 8. This CDR3 region has 17 residues. Per the germline V gene, CDR1 is SGHTA and CDR2 is FQGNSA. The CDR3 coding sequence is TGTGCCAGCAGCTTAAATACCGGGACAGGGTTTAATTCACCCCTCCACTTT. Its translation is CASSLNTGTGFNSPLHF.

This clone showed up just a few times. V gene TRBV5-4 combines with J gene TRBJ1-1; TRBD1 aligns across 7 bases. The CDR3 has 15 residues. Germline CDR1 is SGHNT and CDR2 is YYREEE (reference sequence). J was trimmed by 1 base and V by 4 bases; bases with no gene match: 7. The CDR3, as DNA: TGTGCCAGCAGCCACGACTACAGGGGGAACACTGAAGCTTTCTTT. Its protein product is CASSHDYRGNTEAFF.

The chain links TRBV4-1 to TRBJ2-7; TRBD1 matches at 9 bases. This CDR3 is 14 amino acids long. The V gene's germline CDR1 is MGHRA and CDR2 YSYEKL. Trimming removed 4 bases from V and 2 bases from J; junction bases left unmatched: 3. CDR3 sequence: CASSPTGGTYEQYF. The CDR3 region has the DNA TGCGCCAGCAGCCCCACAGGGGGCACCTACGAGCAGTACTTC.

The chain joins TRBV5-1 to TRBJ1-2; TRBD1 matches at 8 bases. J lost 0 bases, V lost 4 bases, and 5 bases had no gene match. Germline loops: CDR1 SGHRS, CDR2 YFSETQ. CDR3 length equals 15 residues. This CDR3 reads CASSAQGGANYGYTF. The DNA of the CDR3 is TGCGCCAGCAGCGCACAGGGGGGAGCTAACTATGGCTACACCTTC. The full variable domain, rest sourced from reference TRBV5-1 and TRBJ1-2, is KAGVTQTPRYLIKTRGQQVTLSCSPISGHRSVSWYQQTPGQGLQFLFEYFSETQRNKGNFPGRFSGRQFSNSRSEMNVSTLELGDSALYLCASSAQGGANYGYTFGSGTRLTVV.

The chain employs TRBV3-1 (or the pseudogene TRBV3-2) and TRBJ1-4; D ambiguous. Germline CDR1 is LGHDT and CDR2 is YNNKEL (reference sequence). The CDR3 has 16 amino acids. V lost 2 bases to trimming and J lost 2 bases, with 12 bases between them. Here the CDR3 reads CASSQTAFRTNEKLFF. In DNA, the CDR3 is TGTGCCAGCAGCCAAACGGCTTTCAGGACTAATGAAAAACTGTTTTTT.

The CDR3 here is CASSLSTEAFF. CDR3 sequence (DNA): TGTGCCAGTAGCCTTAGCACTGAAGCTTTCTTT. The chain combines TRBV19 with TRBJ1-1; D is uncertain. The CDR3 is 11 amino acids. The germline CDR1 and CDR2 sequences are LNHDA and SQIVND (reference sequence). Trimming took off 6 bases at V and 4 bases at J, with 6 bases between the two ends.

This rearrangement joins TRBV4-1 to TRBJ1-2, with 8 bases that match TRBD1. This CDR3 comprises 17 residues. CDR1 MGHRA and CDR2 YSYEKL come from the germline V gene. With 0 bases clipped from V and 0 bases from J, the junction kept 6 bases outside the gene matches. Here the CDR3 reads CASSQESTTGANYGYTF. CDR3 bases: TGCGCCAGCAGCCAAGAATCGACGACAGGGGCTAACTATGGCTACACCTTC.

This sequence joins TRBV10-2 and TRBJ1-2; D may be TRBD1 (5 bases). The germline gives CDR1 WSHSY, CDR2 SAAADI. V was pared by 6 bases and J by 8 bases, with 16 bases between. The CDR3 consists of 13 residues. The CDR3: CASRGGMESGYTF. Here the CDR3 DNA reads TGCGCCAGCAGGGGGGGAATGGAATCCGGCTACACCTTC.

The V call is TRBV6-1, the J call TRBJ2-1; 12 bases agree with TRBD2. CDR1 MNHNS and CDR2 SASEGT come from the germline V gene. This CDR3 has 14 amino acids. The trim removed 5 bases at V and 10 bases at J, leaving 6 bases unmatched. The CDR3 loop is CASSSSGGAREQFF. In DNA form, the CDR3 reads TGTGCCAGCAGTTCTAGCGGGGGGGCTCGGGAGCAGTTCTTC.

The chain is built from TRBV30 and TRBJ1-1; TRBD1 might be the D (5 bases). Trimming shortened V by 2 bases and J by 0 bases, and 25 bases separated the two germline ends. The CDR3 consists of 19 residues. Germline assignment: CDR1 GTSNPN and CDR2 SVGIG (reference sequence). CDR3 region: CAWSPGPGVSGLMNTEAFF. The CDR3, as DNA: TGTGCCTGGAGTCCGGGCCCGGGGGTCTCGGGGCTAATGAACACTGAAGCTTTCTTT.

The chain combines TRBV4-1 with TRBJ1-2, with unresolved D. The CDR3 has 15 amino acids. Germline V gives CDR1 MGHRA, CDR2 YSYEKL. Trimming cost V 1 base and J 4 bases, with 13 bases left between them. The CDR3 reads CASSQVREFVYGYTF. CDR3 nucleotides: TGCGCCAGCAGCCAAGTACGGGAATTCGTCTATGGCTACACCTTC.

The chain is built from TRBV2 and TRBJ1-2, with D perhaps matching TRBD1 (6 bases). The germline V gene encodes CDR1 SNHLY and CDR2 FYNNEI. This CDR3 contains 13 residues. V was clipped by 3 bases and J by 6 bases, with 11 bases between them. The CDR3 sequence is CASSDGGRDGYTF. CDR3 in DNA: TGTGCCAGCAGTGATGGGGGCAGAGATGGCTACACCTTC.

The V call is TRBV18, the J call TRBJ1-1; D is ambiguous. Germline V gene sequence: CDR1 KGHSH, CDR2 LQKENI. The CDR3 covers 14 residues. Deletions cut 6 bases from V and 4 bases from J, with 15 bases between. The CDR3 DNA reads as TGTGCCAGCTCCGGAGGCGGGTATAGCACTGAAGCTTTCTTT. It specifies CASSGGGYSTEAFF.

The chain carries TRBV5-4 and TRBJ2-7; tentatively, D is TRBD1 (6 bases). Germline assignment: CDR1 SGHNT and CDR2 YYREEE (reference sequence). The CDR3 covers 14 residues. V lost 1 base to trimming and J lost 1 base, with 9 bases between them. CDR3 region: CASSLTGNSYEQYF. For the CDR3, the DNA is TGTGCCAGCAGCTTGACAGGGAATTCCTACGAGCAGTACTTC.

V gene TRBV14 combines with J gene TRBJ1-2; 7 bases fit TRBD1. The CDR3 loop spans 13 amino acids. Germline CDR1 SGHDN, CDR2 FVKESK. V shed 4 bases and J 8 bases; nucleotides not matched to a gene: 7. As DNA, the CDR3 is TGTGCCAGCAGCCGTAAGGGGGCTTGGGGCTACACCTTC. This translates into CASSRKGAWGYTF.

The chain employs TRBV6-4 and TRBJ1-1, with D uncertain. The CDR3 is made up of 15 amino acids. Trimming stripped 3 bases from V and 10 bases from J, with 21 bases between. CDR1 and CDR2 from the germline V gene are MRHNA and SNTAGT. The CDR3 region has the DNA TGTGCCAGCAGTGAACAGCCGGACTCGCCCTTGGGAGCTTTCTTT. This gives the protein CASSEQPDSPLGAFF.

The chain is built from TRBV5-4 and TRBJ2-7; D is unclear. Per germline, CDR1 SGHNT and CDR2 YYREEE (reference sequence). The CDR3 covers 14 residues. V was cut by 0 bases and J by 0 bases, with 7 bases left in between. CDR3 residues: CASSLAGNSYEQYF. The CDR3 region has the DNA TGTGCCAGCAGCTTGGCTGGCAACTCCTACGAGCAGTACTTC.

The chain recombines TRBV5-8 with TRBJ1-2; tentatively, D is TRBD1 (5 bases). Trimming removed 7 bases at V and 7 bases at J, with 14 bases between. The CDR3 spans 12 residues. CDR1 is SGHTS, CDR2 YDEGEE, per germline. CDR3 region: CASSGGVGGYTF. The CDR3 nucleotides read TGTGCCAGCTCCGGGGGGGTCGGTGGCTACACCTTC.

The chain recombines TRBV6-2 or TRBV6-3 with TRBJ2-5, with a weak D call TRBD2 (6 bases). Trimming pared 2 bases from V and 4 bases from J, leaving 8 bases between. Germline-derived CDR1 and CDR2 are MNHEY and SVGEGT. CDR3 length: 13 residues. The CDR3 nucleotides read TGTGCCAGCAGTTACGCGGGGCTAGAGACCCAGTACTTC. This codes for CASSYAGLETQYF.

This sequence joins TRBV10-2 and TRBJ1-5; D unclear. Germline CDR1 WSHSY, CDR2 SAAADI. CDR3 size: 14 residues. Trimming pared 4 bases from V and 3 bases from J, leaving 10 bases between. The CDR3, as DNA: TGCGCCAGCAGTGCAGCGGGCATCAATCAGCCCCAGCATTTT. Protein product: CASSAAGINQPQHF.

The rearrangement links TRBV19 to TRBJ2-6; TRBD1 agrees at 7 bases. In germline, CDR1 is LNHDA, CDR2 SQIVND (reference sequence). This CDR3 has 15 amino acids. Unmatched junction bases numbered 10, after V lost 7 bases and J lost 7 bases. The CDR3 DNA is TGTGCCAGTACCACGGACAGGAATCTAGCCAACGTCCTGACTTTC. This encodes CASTTDRNLANVLTF.

This chain uses TRBV6-2 or TRBV6-3 with TRBJ1-1; D is unclear. Trimming left V 5 bases short and J 3 bases short, with 7 bases between. CDR1 and CDR2 from the germline V gene are MNHEY and SVGEGT. There are 12 residues in the CDR3. CDR3 in DNA: TGTGCCAGCAGTCCCAGATACACTGAAGCTTTCTTT. It yields the protein CASSPRYTEAFF.